What follows describes a single TCR beta chain. The target antigen is unknown. The protocol was immunoSEQ multiplex PCR, while the TCRdb copy is restricted to in-frame clones and leaves out a portion. Among around 6,000 clones listed, 98% were seen once. This sample was included in a study of naive CD8 T cells in extremely preterm neonates. Per the germline V gene, CDR1 is SNHLY and CDR2 is FYNNEI. Trimming pared 3 bases from V and 5 bases from J, leaving 11 bases between. The CDR3 consists of 14 residues. Study-wide results and caveats: Compared with older groups, preterm CDR3s were shorter, with fewer N additions and less trimming.

Elective cesarean births at 37-41 weeks, without labor or membrane rupture, supplied the cord blood. Excluded: fetal demise, active maternal HSV, known maternal HIV. Live Annexin V-negative naive CD3+CD8+CD45RA+CCR7+ T cells were sorted. This TCR came from a newborn in good health. The chain is built from TRBV2 and TRBJ1-3; possibly TRBD1 for D (5 bases). Specimen: naive CD8+ T cells from cord blood. The CDR3 region has the DNA TGTGCCAGCAGTGAGGGGCGCGGGAGAAACACCATATATTTT. It yields the protein CASSEGRGRNTIYF.